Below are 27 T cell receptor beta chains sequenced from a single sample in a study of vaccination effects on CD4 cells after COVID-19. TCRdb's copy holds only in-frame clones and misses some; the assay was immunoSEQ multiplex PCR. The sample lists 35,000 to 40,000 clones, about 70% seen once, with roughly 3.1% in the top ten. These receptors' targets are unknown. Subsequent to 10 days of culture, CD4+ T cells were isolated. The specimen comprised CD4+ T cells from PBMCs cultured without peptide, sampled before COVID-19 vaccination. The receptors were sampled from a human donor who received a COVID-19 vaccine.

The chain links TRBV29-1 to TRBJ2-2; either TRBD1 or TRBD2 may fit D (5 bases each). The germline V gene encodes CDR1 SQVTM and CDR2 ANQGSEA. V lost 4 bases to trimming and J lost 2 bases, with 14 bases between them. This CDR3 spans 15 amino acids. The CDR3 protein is CSVVLWGTNTGELFF. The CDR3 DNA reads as TGCAGCGTTGTTCTGTGGGGGACCAACACCGGGGAGCTGTTTTTT.

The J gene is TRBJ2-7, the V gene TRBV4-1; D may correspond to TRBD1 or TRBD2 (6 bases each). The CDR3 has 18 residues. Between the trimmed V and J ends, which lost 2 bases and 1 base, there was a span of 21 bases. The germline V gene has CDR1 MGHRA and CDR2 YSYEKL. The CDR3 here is CASSQLGLLGGESYEQYF. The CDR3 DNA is TGCGCCAGCAGCCAATTGGGACTCCTAGGGGGAGAATCCTACGAGCAGTACTTC.

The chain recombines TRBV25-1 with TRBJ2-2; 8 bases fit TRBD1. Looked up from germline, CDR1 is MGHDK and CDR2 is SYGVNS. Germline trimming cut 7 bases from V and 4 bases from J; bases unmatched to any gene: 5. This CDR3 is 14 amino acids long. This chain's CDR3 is CASTQGAGTGELFF. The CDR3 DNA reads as TGTGCCAGCACCCAGGGGGCTGGCACCGGGGAGCTGTTTTTT.

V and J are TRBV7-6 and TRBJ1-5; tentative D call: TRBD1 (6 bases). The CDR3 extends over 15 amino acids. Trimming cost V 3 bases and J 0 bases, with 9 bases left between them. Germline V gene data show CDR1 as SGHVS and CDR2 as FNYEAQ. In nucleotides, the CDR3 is TGTGCCAGCAGCTTGTCAGGGGATAGCAATCAGCCCCAGCATTTT. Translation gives CASSLSGDSNQPQHF.

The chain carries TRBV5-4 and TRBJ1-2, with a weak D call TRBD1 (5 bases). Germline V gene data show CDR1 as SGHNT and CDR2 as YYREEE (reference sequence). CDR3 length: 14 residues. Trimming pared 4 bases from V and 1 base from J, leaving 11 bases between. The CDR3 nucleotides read TGTGCCAGCAGCCCCGGGACGGTTAACTATGGCTACACCTTC. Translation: CASSPGTVNYGYTF. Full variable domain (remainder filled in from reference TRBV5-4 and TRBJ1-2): ETGVTQSPTHLIKTRGQQVTLRCSSQSGHNTVSWYQQALGQGPQFIFQYYREEENGRGNFPPRFSGLQFPNYSSELNVNALELDDSALYLCASSPGTVNYGYTFGSGTRLTVV.

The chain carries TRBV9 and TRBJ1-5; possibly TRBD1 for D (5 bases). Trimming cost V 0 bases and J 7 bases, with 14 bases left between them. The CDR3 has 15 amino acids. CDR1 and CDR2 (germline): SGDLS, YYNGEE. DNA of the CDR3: TGTGCCAGCAGCGTAGGCCTGGGGGTTGGCCAGCCCCAGCATTTT. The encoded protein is CASSVGLGVGQPQHF. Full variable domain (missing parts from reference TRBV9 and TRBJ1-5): DSGVTQTPKHLITATGQRVTLRCSPRSGDLSVYWYQQSLDQGLQFLIQYYNGEERAKGNILERFSAQQFPDLHSELNLSSLELGDSALYFCASSVGLGVGQPQHFGDGTRLSIL.

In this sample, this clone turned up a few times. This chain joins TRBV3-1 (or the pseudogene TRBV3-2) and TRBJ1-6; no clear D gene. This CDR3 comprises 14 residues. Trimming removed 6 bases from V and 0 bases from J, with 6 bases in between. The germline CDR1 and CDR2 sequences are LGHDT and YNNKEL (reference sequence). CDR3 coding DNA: TGTGCCAGCAGTCCGAGCTCCTATAATTCACCCCTCCACTTT. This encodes CASSPSSYNSPLHF.

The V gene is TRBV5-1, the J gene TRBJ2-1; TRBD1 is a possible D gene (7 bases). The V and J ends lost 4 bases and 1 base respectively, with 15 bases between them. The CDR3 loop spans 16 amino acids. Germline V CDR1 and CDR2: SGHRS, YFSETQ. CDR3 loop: CASSQGGSGSYNEQFF. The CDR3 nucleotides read TGCGCCAGCAGCCAGGGGGGCTCGGGATCCTACAATGAGCAGTTCTTC. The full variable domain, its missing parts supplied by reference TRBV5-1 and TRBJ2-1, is KAGVTQTPRYLIKTRGQQVTLSCSPISGHRSVSWYQQTPGQGLQFLFEYFSETQRNKGNFPGRFSGRQFSNSRSEMNVSTLELGDSALYLCASSQGGSGSYNEQFFGPGTRLTVL.

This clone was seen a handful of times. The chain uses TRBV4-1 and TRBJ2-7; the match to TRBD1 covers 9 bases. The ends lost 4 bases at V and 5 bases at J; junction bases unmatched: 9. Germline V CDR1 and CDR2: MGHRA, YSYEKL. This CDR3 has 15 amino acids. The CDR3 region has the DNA TGCGCCAGCAGCCGAGGGGACAGGGCCGTTGACGAGCAGTACTTC. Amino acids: CASSRGDRAVDEQYF.

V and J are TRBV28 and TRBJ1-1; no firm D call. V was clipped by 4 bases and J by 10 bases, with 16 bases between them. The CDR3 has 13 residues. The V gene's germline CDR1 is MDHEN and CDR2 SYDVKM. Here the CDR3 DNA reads TGTGCCAGCAGTTCTACCGGGATCCCTGGAGCTTTCTTT. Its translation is CASSSTGIPGAFF.

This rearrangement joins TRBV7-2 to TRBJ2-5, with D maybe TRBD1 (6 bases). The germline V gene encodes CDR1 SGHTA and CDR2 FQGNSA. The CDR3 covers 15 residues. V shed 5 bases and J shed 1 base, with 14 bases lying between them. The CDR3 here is CASSPWSQGQETQYF. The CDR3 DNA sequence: TGTGCCAGCAGCCCCTGGTCACAGGGCCAAGAGACCCAGTACTTC.

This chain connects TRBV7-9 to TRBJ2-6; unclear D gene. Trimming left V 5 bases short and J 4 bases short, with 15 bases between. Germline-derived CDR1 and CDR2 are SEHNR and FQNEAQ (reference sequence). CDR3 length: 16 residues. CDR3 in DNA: TGTGCCAGCAGCCCCGTGAGTAGTACCGGGGCCAACGTCCTGACTTTC. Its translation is CASSPVSSTGANVLTF.

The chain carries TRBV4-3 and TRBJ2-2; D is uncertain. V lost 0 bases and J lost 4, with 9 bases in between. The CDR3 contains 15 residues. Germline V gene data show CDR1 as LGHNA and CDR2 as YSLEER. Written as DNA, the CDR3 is TGCGCCAGCAGCCAAGATAGCTGGCCCACCGGGGAGCTGTTTTTT. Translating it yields CASSQDSWPTGELFF.

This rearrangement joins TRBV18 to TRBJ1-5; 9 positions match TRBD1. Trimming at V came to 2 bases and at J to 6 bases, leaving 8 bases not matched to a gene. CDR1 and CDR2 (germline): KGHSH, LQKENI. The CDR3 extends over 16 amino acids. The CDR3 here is CASSPRGTGFGQPQHF. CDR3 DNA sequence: TGTGCCAGCTCACCAAGAGGGACAGGGTTTGGTCAGCCCCAGCATTTT.

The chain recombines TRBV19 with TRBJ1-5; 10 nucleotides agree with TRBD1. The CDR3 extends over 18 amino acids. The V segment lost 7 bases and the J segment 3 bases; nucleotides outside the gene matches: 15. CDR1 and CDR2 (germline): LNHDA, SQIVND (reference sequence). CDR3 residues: CASTIARGTGVPNQPQHF. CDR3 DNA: TGTGCCAGTACCATAGCTCGGGGGACAGGGGTTCCCAATCAGCCCCAGCATTTT. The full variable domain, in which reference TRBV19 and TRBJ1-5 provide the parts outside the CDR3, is DGGITQSPKYLFRKEGQNVTLSCEQNLNHDAMYWYRQDPGQGLRLIYYSQIVNDFQKGDIAEGYSVSREKKESFPLTVTSAQKNPTAFYLCASTIARGTGVPNQPQHFGDGTRLSIL.

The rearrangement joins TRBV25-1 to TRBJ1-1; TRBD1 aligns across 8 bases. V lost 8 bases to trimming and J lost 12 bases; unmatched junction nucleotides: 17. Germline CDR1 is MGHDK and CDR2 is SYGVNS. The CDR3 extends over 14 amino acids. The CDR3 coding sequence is TGTGCCAGCGCCAAAATTGGGGCCCAGGGGGCACCTTTCTTT. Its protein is CASAKIGAQGAPFF.

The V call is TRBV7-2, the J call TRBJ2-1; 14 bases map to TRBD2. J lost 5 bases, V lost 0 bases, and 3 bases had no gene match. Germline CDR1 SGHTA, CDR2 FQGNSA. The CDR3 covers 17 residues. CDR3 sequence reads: CASSLATSGGADNEQFF. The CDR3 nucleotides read TGTGCCAGCAGCTTAGCGACTAGCGGGGGGGCTGACAATGAGCAGTTCTTC.

CDR3 coding DNA: TGTGCCAGTAGTATTAGTGGACTAGCCAAATACAATGAGCAGTTCTTC. This gives the protein CASSISGLAKYNEQFF. The rearrangement joins TRBV19 to TRBJ2-1, with TRBD2 matching over 8 bases. The CDR3 contains 16 residues. Germline V CDR1 and CDR2: LNHDA, SQIVND (reference sequence). V trimming: 3 bases; J trimming: 4 bases; junction bases outside the gene matches: 8.

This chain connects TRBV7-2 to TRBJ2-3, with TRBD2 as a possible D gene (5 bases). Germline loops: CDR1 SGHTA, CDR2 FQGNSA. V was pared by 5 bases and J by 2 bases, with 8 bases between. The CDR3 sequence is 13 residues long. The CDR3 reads CASSREPTDTQYF. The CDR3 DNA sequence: TGTGCCAGCAGCCGGGAACCCACAGATACGCAGTATTTT.

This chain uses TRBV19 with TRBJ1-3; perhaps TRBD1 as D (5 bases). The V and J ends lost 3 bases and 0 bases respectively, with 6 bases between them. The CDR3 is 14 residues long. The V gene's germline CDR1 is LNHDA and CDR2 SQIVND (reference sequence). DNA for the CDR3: TGTGCCAGTAGTATGGGACGCTCTGGAAACACCATATATTTT. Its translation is CASSMGRSGNTIYF.

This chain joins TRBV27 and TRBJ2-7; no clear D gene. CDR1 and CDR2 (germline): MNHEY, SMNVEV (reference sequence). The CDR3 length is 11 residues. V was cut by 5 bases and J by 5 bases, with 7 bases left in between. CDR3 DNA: TGTGCCAGCAGTAGCTGGGACGAGCAGTACTTC. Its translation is CASSSWDEQYF.

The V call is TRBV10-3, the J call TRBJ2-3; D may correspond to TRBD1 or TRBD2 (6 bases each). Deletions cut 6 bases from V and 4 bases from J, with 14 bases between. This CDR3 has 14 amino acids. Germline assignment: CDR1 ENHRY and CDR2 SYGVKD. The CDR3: CAIRYSGGPDTQYF. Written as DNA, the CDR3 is TGTGCCATCAGATACTCTGGGGGGCCAGATACGCAGTATTTT.

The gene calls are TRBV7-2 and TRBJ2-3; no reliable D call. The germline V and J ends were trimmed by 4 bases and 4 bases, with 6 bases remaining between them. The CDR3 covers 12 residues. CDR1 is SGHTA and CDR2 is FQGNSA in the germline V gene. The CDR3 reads CASSSRSDTQYF. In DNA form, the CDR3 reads TGTGCCAGCAGCTCGCGGTCAGATACGCAGTATTTT.

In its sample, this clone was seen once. CDR3 DNA sequence: TGCGCCAGCAGCTTGGCAGGGTCGAGGGAGCAGTACTTC. It codes for CASSLAGSREQYF. This rearrangement joins TRBV5-1 to TRBJ2-7, with D possibly matching TRBD1 (5 bases). Germline V CDR1 and CDR2: SGHRS, YFSETQ. The CDR3 is 13 residues long. V shed 0 bases and J shed 7 bases, with 11 bases lying between them.

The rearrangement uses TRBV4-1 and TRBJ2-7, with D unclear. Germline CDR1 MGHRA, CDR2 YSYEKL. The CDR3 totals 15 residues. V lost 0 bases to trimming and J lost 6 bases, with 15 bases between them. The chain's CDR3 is CASSQDGTPFSEQYF. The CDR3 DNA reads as TGCGCCAGCAGCCAAGACGGCACTCCTTTTTCCGAGCAGTACTTC.

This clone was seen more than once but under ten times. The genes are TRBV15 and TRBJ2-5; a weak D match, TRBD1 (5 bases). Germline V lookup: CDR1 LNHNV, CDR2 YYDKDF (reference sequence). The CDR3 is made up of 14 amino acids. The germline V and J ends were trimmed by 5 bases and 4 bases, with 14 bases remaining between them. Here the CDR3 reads CATSGRQTPETQYF. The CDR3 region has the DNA TGTGCCACCAGCGGCCGACAGACCCCAGAGACCCAGTACTTC.

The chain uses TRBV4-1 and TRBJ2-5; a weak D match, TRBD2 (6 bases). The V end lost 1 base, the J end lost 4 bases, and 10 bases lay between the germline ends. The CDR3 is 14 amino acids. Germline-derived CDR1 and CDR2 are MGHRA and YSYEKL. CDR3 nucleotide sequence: TGCGCCAGCAGCCAAGCGGTCGGGAGAGAGACCCAGTACTTC. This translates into CASSQAVGRETQYF.